Sequencing of this T cell receptor beta chain was carried out in a study of control samples from healthy donors and cancer patients (dated by TCRdb to about 2020). Comments on this clone: There is no known antigen for this receptor. No base qualities exist here, and no much larger clone lies one base off it.

V gives up 3 bases and J gives up 2 bases, and the segment between their germline ends measures 11 bases. CDR1 is given as SNHLY and CDR2 as FYNNEI, both from the germline V gene. Measured from the cysteine to the phenylalanine, the CDR3 is 15 residues long. The sequence is cut down to CDR3 DNA, 45 bases in frame from base 1. The library was generated by the immunoSEQ multiplex PCR assay. TCRdb obtained this table from immuneACCESS and retained in-frame rearrangements with V and J assigned. These tables miss some clones; where compared with another copy, unresolved V genes account for less than half of the shortfall, and the remainder is unexplained. Within this sample are about 410,000 clones, with over 75% of them counted one time only. The top ten clones comprise 5.5% to 8% of the sample.

This receptor was identified in a man aged 35-49 years with head and neck cancer. Sequencing was carried out using PBMCs. This sequence uses TRBV2 and TRBJ1-3; too little of a D gene remains to name it. The CDR3 protein is CASSDQVATGNTIYF. DNA sequence: TGTGCCAGCAGTGACCAGGTCGCGACTGGAAACACCATATATTTT.